This T cell receptor beta chain is drawn from a study of T cells in Graves' hyperthyroidism and ophthalmopathy. Looking at the study overall: Once the initial diagnosis was made, peripheral blood was obtained before any treatment. Whole-study results and caveats: Most clonotypes that expanded in the thyroid above 0.001 also showed up in blood.

This clonotype was found many times. Its antigen remains unidentified. The CDR3 loop spans 13 amino acids. Germline V gene sequence: CDR1 SNHLY, CDR2 FYNNEI. V was pared by 6 bases and J by 7 bases, with 9 bases of the junction left unmatched. In patients aged 18 to 65, hyperthyroidism was newly diagnosed, with duration under 2 months. Amplified TCR beta CDR3 regions came from RNA transcripts. First-round RT-PCR with HTBI primers amplified the TCR CDR3 region. TCRdb used MiXCR to reprocess the multiplex PCR reads, holding one entry per CDR3 protein. The sample lists about 560,000 distinct CDR3 sequences, approximately 16% occurring once.

The chain is built from TRBV2 and TRBJ2-7, with 7 bases identical to TRBD1. The sample comprised blood. The clonotype originates from a woman under 30 with Graves' hyperthyroidism. The CDR3 region has the DNA TGTGCCAGCAGGTGGGGACAGTTTATGGAGCAGTACTTC. It translates to CASRWGQFMEQYF.